Following are 25 T cell receptor beta chains from one sample sequenced in a study of T cells in Graves' hyperthyroidism and ophthalmopathy. The CDR3 regions of TCR beta were amplified from RNA transcripts. The HTBI primer set was used in a first-round RT-PCR of the TCR CDR3. TCRdb analysed the multiplex PCR reads with MiXCR anew, one entry per CDR3 protein. The sample records around 350,000 distinct CDR3 sequences, more than 20% being singletons. The sample taken for sequencing was blood. The source of these receptors is a man aged 50 or older with Graves' hyperthyroidism.

The chain uses TRBV15 and TRBJ2-5; D gene unclear. CDR3 length equals 15 residues. V was cut by 0 bases and J by 2 bases, with 10 bases left in between. Per germline, CDR1 LNHNV and CDR2 YYDKDF (reference sequence). The DNA for the CDR3 is TGTGCCACCAGCAGAGATCGAACGTGGCAAGAGACCCAGTACTTC. Its translation: CATSRDRTWQETQYF. The full variable domain, completed using reference TRBV15 and TRBJ2-5, is DAMVIQNPRYQVTQFGKPVTLSCSQTLNHNVMYWYQQKSSQAPKLLFHYYDKDFNNEADTPDNFQSRRPNTSFCFLDIRSPGLGDTAMYLCATSRDRTWQETQYFGPGTRLLVL.

V gene TRBV5-6 combines with J gene TRBJ2-1; D not resolved. Per the germline V gene, CDR1 is SGHDT and CDR2 is YYEEEE. The V and J ends lost 0 bases and 10 bases respectively, with 5 bases between them. This CDR3 region has 11 residues. This CDR3 reads CASSLEQEQFF. The CDR3 coding sequence is TGTGCCAGCAGCTTGGAACAGGAGCAGTTCTTC.

The chain combines TRBV7-9 with TRBJ1-1; 7 positions match TRBD1. Germline loops: CDR1 SEHNR, CDR2 FQNEAQ (reference sequence). The CDR3 length is 14 residues. V lost 4 bases to trimming and J lost 1 base; unmatched junction nucleotides: 3. The CDR3: CASSWGTANTEAFF. The DNA of the CDR3 is TGTGCCAGCAGCTGGGGGACAGCGAACACTGAAGCTTTCTTT.

This clonotype occurred a few times. The rearrangement links TRBV27 to TRBJ1-4; 8 bases are a match to TRBD1. CDR1 and CDR2 from the germline V gene are MNHEY and SMNVEV (reference sequence). J gave up 4 bases and V 5 bases, and 6 bases lay outside the gene matches. The CDR3 runs 15 residues. In nucleotides, the CDR3 is TGTGCCAGCAGTCTTTTGACAGGGGATAATGAAAAACTGTTTTTT. Its translation is CASSLLTGDNEKLFF.

This clonotype has a count of ten or more. The rearrangement links TRBV11-2 to TRBJ2-5; the match to TRBD2 covers 8 bases. This CDR3 has 16 residues. Per the germline V gene, CDR1 is SGHAT and CDR2 is FQNNGV. After removal of 6 bases from V and 4 bases from J, the junction contained 13 bases not matched to a gene. Here the CDR3 DNA reads TGTGCCAGCAGATCCCCCTATGGCGGGAGGCGAGAGACCCAGTACTTC. It codes for CASRSPYGGRRETQYF.

The chain has TRBV6-1 and TRBJ1-5, with D uncertain. CDR1 is MNHNS, CDR2 SASEGT, per germline. V was pared by 5 bases and J by 1 base, with 12 bases between. CDR3 length: 15 amino acids. The CDR3 region is CASSRLPDSNQPQHF. The CDR3 bases are TGTGCCAGCAGTAGATTACCAGACAGCAATCAGCCCCAGCATTTT.

The chain couples TRBV20-1 to TRBJ2-7, with 7 bases fitting TRBD2. Trimming at V came to 5 bases and at J to 2 bases, leaving 9 bases not matched to a gene. CDR3 length equals 14 residues. Germline V gene lookup returns CDR1 DFQATT and CDR2 SNEGSKA (reference sequence). The CDR3: CSAPLASGTYEQYF. CDR3 coding DNA: TGCAGTGCTCCGCTGGCTAGCGGCACCTACGAGCAGTACTTC.

Only a few counts were recorded for this clonotype. This chain links TRBV28 with TRBJ2-1; D might be TRBD2 (5 bases). The ends were cut back, 6 bases at V and 4 bases at J, with 16 bases in the middle. CDR3 length equals 15 residues. CDR1 is MDHEN and CDR2 is SYDVKM in the germline V gene. The CDR3 reads CASSPGRGSYNEQFF. Here the CDR3 DNA reads TGTGCCAGCAGCCCCGGACGAGGGAGTTACAATGAGCAGTTCTTC.

This clonotype was recorded at least ten times. V is TRBV5-1 and J is TRBJ2-7; the match to TRBD1 covers 10 bases. Germline V gives CDR1 SGHRS, CDR2 YFSETQ. The CDR3 has 14 residues. Trimming removed 4 bases from V and 3 bases from J; junction bases left unmatched: 4. CDR3 nucleotide sequence: TGCGCCAGCAGCCCGGGACAGGGGTTCTACGAGCAGTACTTC. The encoded protein is CASSPGQGFYEQYF.

In the case of this clonotype: One end of the junction varies from germline; a read error may be responsible. The chain joins TRBV7-8 to TRBJ1-2; possible D gene TRBD1, 6 bases. The germline V gene encodes CDR1 SGHVS and CDR2 FQNEAQ. The CDR3 extends over 13 amino acids. The CDR3 region is CAGSLGGDGGYTF. The CDR3, as DNA: TGTGCCGGCAGCTTAGGGGGAGACGGAGGCTACACCTTC.

This clonotype appeared a few times. J is TRBJ2-7 and V is TRBV11-3; 8 bases align to TRBD1. This CDR3 comprises 15 residues. CDR1 is SGHNT, CDR2 YENEEA, per germline. V shed 5 bases, J shed 0 bases, and the junction held 6 bases outside the gene matches. The CDR3 reads CASSPPDRGSYEQYF. CDR3 nucleotide sequence: TGTGCCAGCAGCCCCCCCGACAGGGGCTCCTACGAGCAGTACTTC.

The rearrangement uses TRBV11-1 and TRBJ2-4, with TRBD1 as a possible D gene (6 bases). Germline V CDR1 and CDR2: SGHAT, FQDESV (reference sequence). The V and J ends lost 9 bases and 0 bases respectively, with 21 bases between them. This CDR3 comprises 17 residues. DNA of the CDR3: TGTGCCAGTAGTGCTCGACAGGCCGCTGAAGCCAAAAACATTCAGTACTTC. It specifies CASSARQAAEAKNIQYF. The full variable domain, with the rest looked up from reference TRBV11-1 and TRBJ2-4, is EAEVAQSPRYKITEKSQAVAFWCDPISGHATLYWYRQILGQGPELLVQFQDESVVDDSQLPKDRFSAERLKGVDSTLKIQPAELGDSAMYLCASSARQAAEAKNIQYFGAGTRLSVL.

This clonotype was seen at least ten times. The J gene is TRBJ2-7, the V gene TRBV7-3, with a weak D call TRBD1 (6 bases). The V gene's germline CDR1 is SGHTA and CDR2 FQGTGA. The length of the CDR3 is 13 residues. Trimming took 4 bases from V and 1 from J, leaving 8 bases between them. This CDR3 is CASSYDRSYEQYF. The CDR3 DNA sequence: TGTGCCAGCAGCTACGACAGGTCCTACGAGCAGTACTTC.

V gene TRBV4-1 combines with J gene TRBJ2-3; 12 bases match TRBD2. Germline V lookup: CDR1 MGHRA, CDR2 YSYEKL. Losses at the gene ends were 8 bases for V and 2 bases for J; bases not matched to a gene: 11. The CDR3 length is 17 residues. The CDR3 nucleotides read TGCGCCAGCCAAGGATTAGGACTAGCGGGATCCACAGATACGCAGTATTTT. Translation gives CASQGLGLAGSTDTQYF.

This rearrangement joins TRBV3-1 to TRBJ2-4; D gene ambiguous. In germline, CDR1 is LGHDT, CDR2 YNNKEL (reference sequence). The CDR3 covers 15 residues. Trimming shortened V by 0 bases and J by 3 bases, and 9 bases separated the two germline ends. CDR3 DNA sequence: TGTGCCAGCAGCCAAGACGGGCAGGTCAAAAACATTCAGTACTTC. It codes for CASSQDGQVKNIQYF.

This clonotype has just a few counts. This chain links TRBV7-3 with TRBJ2-5; D remains ambiguous. Trimming cost V 5 bases and J 5 bases, with 12 bases left between them. This CDR3 is 13 amino acids long. Germline lookup yields CDR1 SGHTA and CDR2 FQGTGA. In DNA, the CDR3 is TGTGCCAGCAGCCGGACCCTCTGGGAGACCCAGTACTTC. This codes for CASSRTLWETQYF. Drawing the rest from reference TRBV7-3 and TRBJ2-5, the complete variable domain is GAGVSQTPSNKVTEKGKYVELRCDPISGHTALYWYRQSLGQGPEFLIYFQGTGAADDSGLPNDRFFAVRPEGSVSTLKIQRTERGDSAVYLCASSRTLWETQYFGPGTRLLVL.

This sequence joins TRBV15 and TRBJ2-7; possibly TRBD2 for D (5 bases). The CDR3 covers 14 residues. V was cut by 5 bases and J by 2 bases, with 13 bases left in between. The germline V gene has CDR1 LNHNV and CDR2 YYDKDF (reference sequence). The CDR3 bases are TGTGCCACCAGCGTCGAGATACTAGCCTACGAGCAGTACTTC. This codes for CATSVEILAYEQYF.

The rearrangement uses TRBV19 and TRBJ1-5; D not resolved. Per the germline V gene, CDR1 is LNHDA and CDR2 is SQIVND (reference sequence). The V and J ends lost 3 bases and 3 bases respectively, with 9 bases between them. This CDR3 comprises 14 residues. CDR3 sequence reads: CASSIEGSNQPQHF. Written as DNA, the CDR3 is TGTGCCAGTAGTATCGAGGGATCCAATCAGCCCCAGCATTTT.

The CDR3 DNA is TGTGCCAGCAGCCAAGATGGGGGAACCGGAACCTCGACAGACGAGCAGTACTTC. Protein: CASSQDGGTGTSTDEQYF. This rearrangement joins TRBV4-2 to TRBJ2-7, with D perhaps matching TRBD1 or TRBD2 (5 bases each). Germline V gene sequence: CDR1 LGHNA, CDR2 YNFKEQ. V dropped 0 bases and J dropped 5 bases, with 23 bases sitting between them. There are 18 residues in the CDR3.

V usage is TRBV20-1 and J usage is TRBJ2-7; TRBD2 matches at 8 bases. The CDR3 spans 14 residues. Germline assignment: CDR1 DFQATT and CDR2 SNEGSKA (reference sequence). V lost 2 bases and J lost 3; bases outside the gene matches: 6. CDR3 nucleotides: TGCAGTGCTAGACTCGGAAGCGGGGGCTACGAGCAGTACTTC. As protein: CSARLGSGGYEQYF.

This clonotype was picked up many times. DNA of the CDR3: TGTGCCAGCAAGCTGGACAGGGACAATGAGCAGTTCTTC. Protein product: CASKLDRDNEQFF. The J gene is TRBJ2-1, the V gene TRBV2, with 8 bases lining up with TRBD1. V lost 7 bases to trimming and J lost 5 bases; unmatched junction nucleotides: 4. Germline V gene lookup returns CDR1 SNHLY and CDR2 FYNNEI. The CDR3 extends over 13 amino acids.

In this sample, this clonotype turned up many times. The J gene is TRBJ2-1, the V gene TRBV5-1; the match to TRBD2 covers 9 bases. The CDR3 length is 17 residues. The trim removed 2 bases at V and 8 bases at J, leaving 14 bases unmatched. CDR1 is SGHRS, CDR2 YFSETQ, per germline. CDR3 coding DNA: TGCGCCAGCAGCTTCCACCCAGCGGGAGGTACTACTGATGAGCAGTTCTTC. Its translation: CASSFHPAGGTTDEQFF.

The sample holds a few counts of this clonotype. J is TRBJ2-1 and V is TRBV24-1; 9 positions agree with TRBD1. CDR1 is KGHDR and CDR2 is SFDVKD in the germline V gene. V was pared by 4 bases and J by 2 bases, with 8 bases of the junction left unmatched. The CDR3 length is 17 residues. The CDR3: CATSETGTGSPYNEQFF. CDR3 nucleotides: TGTGCCACCAGTGAAACCGGGACAGGGTCCCCCTACAATGAGCAGTTCTTC.

CDR3 protein: CATSRDRRITYEQYF. CDR3 DNA sequence: TGTGCCACCAGCAGAGACAGGCGGATCACCTACGAGCAGTACTTC. V gene TRBV15 combines with J gene TRBJ2-7; unclear D gene. Germline CDR1 is LNHNV and CDR2 is YYDKDF (reference sequence). The length of the CDR3 is 15 residues. The V and J ends lost 0 bases and 2 bases respectively, with 11 bases between them.

This clonotype was seen just once. A clone one base away is much larger, so this may be a read error. The chain links TRBV6-2 or TRBV6-3 to TRBJ2-3; TRBD2 aligns across 14 bases. This CDR3 is built from 14 residues. Germline V gives CDR1 MNHEY, CDR2 SVGEGT. The CDR3 sequence is CVSSKGTSGSTQYF. CDR3 in DNA: TGTGTCAGCAGCAAGGGGACTAGCGGGAGTACGCAGTATTTT.